These 21 T cell receptor beta chains were all obtained from the same sample, sequenced in a study of OX40 agonist ivuxolimab in advanced cancers. The repertoire was sequenced with immunoSEQ multiplex PCR; TCRdb's copy has only in-frame clones and lacks some. This table has about 79,000 clones, roughly 84% appearing once. Source: CD4+ or CD8+ T cells sorted from blood, taken in a trial of the OX40 agonist ivuxolimab. The receptors here all came from an adult with an advanced solid tumor such as melanoma, head and neck, liver or kidney cancer.

The chain combines TRBV28 with TRBJ1-1, with D possibly TRBD1 on 5 matching bases. The CDR3 loop spans 12 amino acids. Trimming removed 7 bases from V and 5 bases from J, with 11 bases in between. Per germline, CDR1 MDHEN and CDR2 SYDVKM. The CDR3 sequence is CASKEGATEAFF. DNA of the CDR3: TGTGCCAGCAAGGAAGGGGCGACTGAAGCTTTCTTT.

The CDR3 sequence is CASSDQGRGYTF. The CDR3, as DNA: TGTGCCAGCAGTGACCAGGGTCGGGGCTACACCTTC. The rearrangement joins TRBV6-1 to TRBJ1-2; tentatively, D is TRBD1 (5 bases). The germline V gene encodes CDR1 MNHNS and CDR2 SASEGT. The CDR3 loop spans 12 amino acids. Trimming shortened V by 3 bases and J by 8 bases, and 10 bases separated the two germline ends.

The CDR3: CASSSSAGGSQETQYF. The CDR3 DNA is TGTGCCAGCAGCTCTTCCGCGGGGGGAAGCCAAGAGACCCAGTACTTC. The genes are TRBV7-6 and TRBJ2-5, with 8 bases lining up with TRBD2. CDR3 length: 16 residues. Germline-derived CDR1 and CDR2 are SGHVS and FNYEAQ. The trim removed 4 bases at V and 1 base at J, leaving 8 bases unmatched. The whole variable domain, filled in from reference TRBV7-6 and TRBJ2-5, reads GAGVSQSPRYKVTKRGQDVALRCDPISGHVSLYWYRQALGQGPEFLTYFNYEAQQDKSGLPNDRFSAERPEGSISTLTIQRTEQRDSAMYRCASSSSAGGSQETQYFGPGTRLLVL.

The chain employs TRBV6-5 and TRBJ2-7; D unresolved. CDR1 is MNHEY and CDR2 is SVGAGI in the germline V gene. The CDR3 runs to 16 residues. V gave up 0 bases and J gave up 5 bases, with 17 bases separating them. CDR3 sequence: CASSYSTGRTKNEQYF. In DNA form, the CDR3 reads TGTGCCAGCAGTTACTCTACCGGCAGAACCAAAAACGAGCAGTACTTC.

This clone appeared once. The CDR3 coding sequence is TGTGCCAGCAGTCACCTGACTAGCGGAGCGGATACAGATACGCAGTATTTT. Its translation is CASSHLTSGADTDTQYF. The chain links TRBV2 to TRBJ2-3; TRBD2 matches at 9 bases. The CDR3 consists of 17 residues. Germline V gives CDR1 SNHLY, CDR2 FYNNEI. V lost 5 bases and J lost 3; bases outside the gene matches: 12.

About this clone itself: Other DNA sequences in the sample encode the same CDR3. The CDR3 spells CASSEDRANTGELFF. DNA for the CDR3: TGTGCCAGCAGTGAGGACAGGGCAAACACCGGGGAGCTGTTTTTT. The chain joins TRBV6-1 to TRBJ2-2; 8 bases align to TRBD1. The CDR3 is 15 residues long. Germline V gene data show CDR1 as MNHNS and CDR2 as SASEGT. The J segment lost 2 bases and the V segment lost 3 bases, leaving 2 bases of the junction unmatched.

The V call is TRBV4-3, the J call TRBJ1-5; no reliable D call. Germline V gene data show CDR1 as LGHNA and CDR2 as YSLEER. Trimming took off 3 bases at V and 4 bases at J, with 13 bases between the two ends. The CDR3 is 15 amino acids. This chain's CDR3 is CASSQGIAPNQPQHF. As DNA, the CDR3 is TGCGCCAGCAGCCAGGGGATCGCCCCTAATCAGCCCCAGCATTTT.

The V call is TRBV7-9, the J call TRBJ1-1; D ambiguous. Germline CDR1 and CDR2: SEHNR and FQNEAQ (reference sequence). The CDR3 covers 11 residues. The germline V and J ends were trimmed by 4 bases and 3 bases, with 3 bases remaining between them. The CDR3 nucleotides are TGTGCCAGCAGCTGGGACACTGAAGCTTTCTTT. It codes for CASSWDTEAFF.

The rearrangement links TRBV9 to TRBJ1-1; D not resolved. CDR1 is SGDLS and CDR2 is YYNGEE in the germline V gene. V was trimmed by 3 bases and J by 8 bases, leaving 11 bases between them. The CDR3 is made up of 12 amino acids. CDR3 nucleotide sequence: TGTGCCAGCAGCGCCAGACGCGGGGAAGCTTTCTTT. Amino acid sequence: CASSARRGEAFF.

The chain couples TRBV4-3 to TRBJ1-4, with D hard to call. From germline, CDR1 is LGHNA and CDR2 YSLEER. V shed 0 bases and J shed 0 bases, with 2 bases lying between them. This CDR3 comprises 14 residues. The CDR3 here is CASSQEATNEKLFF. CDR3 in DNA: TGCGCCAGCAGCCAAGAAGCAACTAATGAAAAACTGTTTTTT.

The J gene is TRBJ1-6, the V gene TRBV30; D call uncertain. The CDR3 is 15 residues long. Germline lookup yields CDR1 GTSNPN and CDR2 SVGIG (reference sequence). V lost 2 bases and J 8 bases, leaving 16 bases between the germline ends. CDR3 DNA: TGTGCCTGGAGTTTAGGGCAGCTAATACATTCACCCCTCCACTTT. Amino acid sequence: CAWSLGQLIHSPLHF.

The chain links TRBV7-9 to TRBJ2-5; D unclear. This CDR3 region has 12 residues. V was cut by 2 bases and J by 3 bases, with 4 bases left in between. Germline CDR1 reads SEHNR; CDR2 reads FQNEAQ (reference sequence). The CDR3 DNA is TGTGCCAGCAGCTTAATGGAAGAGACCCAGTACTTC. Its protein is CASSLMEETQYF.

There are a few counts of this clone. V is TRBV15 and J is TRBJ2-7; unclear D gene. CDR3 length: 13 amino acids. The V gene's germline CDR1 is LNHNV and CDR2 YYDKDF (reference sequence). The V end lost 6 bases, the J end lost 1 base, and 10 bases lay between the germline ends. CDR3 protein: CATRSVTSYEQYF. CDR3 bases: TGTGCCACCAGGTCTGTCACATCCTACGAGCAGTACTTC.

This chain joins TRBV28 and TRBJ2-1, with 10 bases aligning to TRBD2. The V and J ends lost 4 bases and 7 bases, in that order; junction bases with no gene match: 7. This CDR3 is 15 amino acids long. Germline loops: CDR1 MDHEN, CDR2 SYDVKM. CDR3 sequence reads: CASSSKREGRNEQFF. The CDR3 coding sequence is TGTGCCAGCAGTTCCAAGCGGGAGGGCCGGAATGAGCAGTTCTTC.

The rearrangement uses TRBV12-5 and TRBJ1-1; no firm D call. Trimming stripped 0 bases from V and 5 bases from J, with 13 bases between. Per the germline V gene, CDR1 is LGHNT and CDR2 is FRNRAP. The CDR3 extends over 15 amino acids. The CDR3 sequence is CASGLVLSSETEAFF. The CDR3 coding sequence is TGTGCTAGTGGTTTGGTATTGTCATCCGAAACTGAAGCTTTCTTT.

The chain recombines TRBV7-2 with TRBJ1-1; 8 positions agree with TRBD1. The CDR3 length is 13 residues. Germline lookup yields CDR1 SGHTA and CDR2 FQGNSA. Trimming at V came to 5 bases and at J to 8 bases, leaving 7 bases not matched to a gene. The CDR3 reads CASSLTRDREAFF. CDR3 coding DNA: TGTGCCAGCAGCCTTACCCGGGACAGGGAAGCTTTCTTT.

CDR3 in DNA: TGTGCCAGCAGTCCCCGGACAGTCTCCTACGAGCAGTACTTC. Encoded protein: CASSPRTVSYEQYF. The chain couples TRBV28 to TRBJ2-7, with TRBD1 as a possible D gene (6 bases). This CDR3 is built from 14 residues. Trimming stripped 5 bases from V and 0 bases from J, with 11 bases between. CDR1 and CDR2 from the germline V gene are MDHEN and SYDVKM. Looking up the rest from reference TRBV28 and TRBJ2-7 gives the full variable domain: DVKVTQSSRYLVKRTGEKVFLECVQDMDHENMFWYRQDPGLGLRLIYFSYDVKMKEKGDIPEGYSVSREKKERFSLILESASTNQTSMYLCASSPRTVSYEQYFGPGTRLTVT.

The V call is TRBV13, the J call TRBJ2-7; TRBD1 agrees at 10 bases. Germline lookup yields CDR1 PRHDT and CDR2 FYEKMQ (reference sequence). This CDR3 is built from 15 residues. V shed 1 base and J 6 bases; nucleotides not matched to a gene: 6. CDR3 sequence (DNA): TGTGCCAGCAGCTTAGTCGGGACAGGGGTTGGCGAGCAGTACTTC. It codes for CASSLVGTGVGEQYF.

This clone has just a few counts. V usage is TRBV6-6 and J usage is TRBJ1-5; possibly TRBD1 for D (5 bases). CDR1 and CDR2 (germline): MNHNY, SVGAGI (reference sequence). The CDR3 is made up of 15 amino acids. Trimming shortened V by 4 bases and J by 2 bases, and 12 bases separated the two germline ends. CDR3 loop: CASSSPGVRNQPQHF. CDR3 coding DNA: TGTGCCAGCAGTTCCCCGGGGGTACGCAATCAGCCCCAGCATTTT.

The chain combines TRBV5-1 with TRBJ2-7; TRBD2 matches at 13 bases. This CDR3 has 15 residues. J gave up 2 bases and V 4 bases, and 3 bases lay outside the gene matches. Germline V gives CDR1 SGHRS, CDR2 YFSETQ. CDR3 loop: CASSLLAGGPYEQYF. The CDR3 nucleotides read TGCGCCAGCAGCCTACTAGCGGGAGGGCCCTACGAGCAGTACTTC.

This chain's CDR3 is CASWDSGDYEQYF. For the CDR3, the DNA is TGTGCCAGCTGGGACTCGGGGGACTACGAGCAGTACTTC. J is TRBJ2-7 and V is TRBV7-2, with a possible D match to TRBD2 (6 bases). The CDR3 length is 13 residues. Trimming removed 8 bases from V and 3 bases from J, with 14 bases in between. Germline loops: CDR1 SGHTA, CDR2 FQGNSA.